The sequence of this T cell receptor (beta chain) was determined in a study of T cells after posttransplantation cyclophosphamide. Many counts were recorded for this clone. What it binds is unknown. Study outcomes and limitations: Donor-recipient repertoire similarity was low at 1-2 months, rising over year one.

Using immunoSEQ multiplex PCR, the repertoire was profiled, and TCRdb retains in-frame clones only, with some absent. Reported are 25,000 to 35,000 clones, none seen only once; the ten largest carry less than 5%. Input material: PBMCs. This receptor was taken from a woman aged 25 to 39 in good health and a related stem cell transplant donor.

The CDR3 here is CASSQEFRVPDTQYF. The CDR3 nucleotides read TGCGCCAGCAGCCAAGAATTCAGGGTCCCAGATACGCAGTATTTT. This chain links TRBV4-3 with TRBJ2-3, with D possibly TRBD1 on 5 matching bases. V lost 0 bases to trimming and J lost 4 bases, with 11 bases between them. CDR1 LGHNA and CDR2 YSLEER come from the germline V gene. The CDR3 extends over 15 amino acids.